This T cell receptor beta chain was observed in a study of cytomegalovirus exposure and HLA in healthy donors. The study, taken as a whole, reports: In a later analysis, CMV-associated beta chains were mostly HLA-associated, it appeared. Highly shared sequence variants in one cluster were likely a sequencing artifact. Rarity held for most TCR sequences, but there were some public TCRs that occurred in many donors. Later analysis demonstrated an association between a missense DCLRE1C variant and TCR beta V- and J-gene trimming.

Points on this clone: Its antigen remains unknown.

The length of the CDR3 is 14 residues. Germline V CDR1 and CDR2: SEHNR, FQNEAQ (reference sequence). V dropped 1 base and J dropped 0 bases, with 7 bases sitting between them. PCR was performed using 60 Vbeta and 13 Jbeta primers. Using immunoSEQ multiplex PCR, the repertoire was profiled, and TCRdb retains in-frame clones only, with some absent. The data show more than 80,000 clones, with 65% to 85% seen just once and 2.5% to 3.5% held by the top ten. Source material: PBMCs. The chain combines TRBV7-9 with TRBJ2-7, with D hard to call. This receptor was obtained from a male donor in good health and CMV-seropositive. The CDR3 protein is CASSLELNSYEQYF. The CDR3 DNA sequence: TGTGCCAGCAGCTTAGAACTGAACTCCTACGAGCAGTACTTC.